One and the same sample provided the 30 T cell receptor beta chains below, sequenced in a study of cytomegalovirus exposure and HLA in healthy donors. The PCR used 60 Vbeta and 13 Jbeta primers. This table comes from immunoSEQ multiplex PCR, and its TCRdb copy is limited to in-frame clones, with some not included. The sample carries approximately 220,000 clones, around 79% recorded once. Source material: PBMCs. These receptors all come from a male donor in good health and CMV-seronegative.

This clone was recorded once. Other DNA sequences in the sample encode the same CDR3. The CDR3 DNA sequence: TGTGCCACCCTCCGGGTCCCAACCAAGAATGAGCAGTTCTTC. This encodes CATLRVPTKNEQFF. The V gene is TRBV10-3, the J gene TRBJ2-1; D gene ambiguous. V was clipped by 10 bases and J by 7 bases, with 20 bases between them. Germline V gene data show CDR1 as ENHRY and CDR2 as SYGVKD. The CDR3 contains 14 residues.

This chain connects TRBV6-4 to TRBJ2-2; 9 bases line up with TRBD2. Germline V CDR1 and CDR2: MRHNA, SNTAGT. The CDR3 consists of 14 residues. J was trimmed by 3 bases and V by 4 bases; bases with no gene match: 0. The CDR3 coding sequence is TGTGCCAGCAGTGTAGCGGGAGACACCGGGGAGCTGTTTTTT. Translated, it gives CASSVAGDTGELFF.

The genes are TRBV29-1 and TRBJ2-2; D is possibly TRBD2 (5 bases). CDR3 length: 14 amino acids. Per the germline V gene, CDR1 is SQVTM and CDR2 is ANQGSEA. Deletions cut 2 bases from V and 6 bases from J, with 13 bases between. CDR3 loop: CSVEQRPRAGELFF. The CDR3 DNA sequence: TGCAGCGTTGAACAGCGGCCACGGGCCGGGGAGCTGTTTTTT.

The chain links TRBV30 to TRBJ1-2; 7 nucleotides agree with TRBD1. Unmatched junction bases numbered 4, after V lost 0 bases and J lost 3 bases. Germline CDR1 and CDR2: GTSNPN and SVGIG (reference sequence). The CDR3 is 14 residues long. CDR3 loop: CAWSVKGAHYGYTF. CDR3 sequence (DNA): TGTGCCTGGAGTGTAAAGGGGGCACACTATGGCTACACCTTC. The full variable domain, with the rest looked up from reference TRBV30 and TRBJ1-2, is SQTIHQWPATLVQPVGSPLSLECTVEGTSNPNLYWYRQAAGRGLQLLFYSVGIGQISSEVPQNLSASRPQDRQFILSSKKLLLSDSGFYLCAWSVKGAHYGYTFGSGTRLTVV.

In DNA, the CDR3 is TGTGCCAGCGGCACAGTCGAAGCTTTCTTT. Residues: CASGTVEAFF. V and J are TRBV6-5 and TRBJ1-1; D is uncertain. The CDR3 spans 10 residues. Per germline, CDR1 MNHEY and CDR2 SVGAGI. Trimming removed 8 bases at V and 8 bases at J, with 9 bases between.

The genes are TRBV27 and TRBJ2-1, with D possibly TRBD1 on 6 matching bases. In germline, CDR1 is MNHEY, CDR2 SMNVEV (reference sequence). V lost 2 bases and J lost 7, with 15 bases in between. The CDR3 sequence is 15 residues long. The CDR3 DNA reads TGTGCCAGCAGTTTAGGACAGTCACGGGCAAATGAGCAGTTCTTC. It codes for CASSLGQSRANEQFF.

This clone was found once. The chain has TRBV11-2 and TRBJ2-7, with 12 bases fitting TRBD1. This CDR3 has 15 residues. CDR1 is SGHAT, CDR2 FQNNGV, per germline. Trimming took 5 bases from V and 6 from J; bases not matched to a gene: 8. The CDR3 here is CASSGMGQGAVEQYF. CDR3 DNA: TGTGCCAGCAGCGGGATGGGACAGGGGGCGGTCGAGCAGTACTTC.

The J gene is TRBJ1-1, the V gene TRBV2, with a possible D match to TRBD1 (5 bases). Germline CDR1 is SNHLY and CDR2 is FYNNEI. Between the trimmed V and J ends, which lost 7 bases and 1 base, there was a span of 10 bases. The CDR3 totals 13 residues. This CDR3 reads CASNIGANTEAFF. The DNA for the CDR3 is TGTGCCAGCAATATTGGGGCGAACACTGAAGCTTTCTTT.

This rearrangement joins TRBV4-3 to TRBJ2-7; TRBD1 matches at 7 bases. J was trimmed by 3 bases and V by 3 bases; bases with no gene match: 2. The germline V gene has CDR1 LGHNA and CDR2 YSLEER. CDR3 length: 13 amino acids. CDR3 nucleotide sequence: TGCGCCAGCAGCCAGCACAGGGGCTACGAGCAGTACTTC. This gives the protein CASSQHRGYEQYF.

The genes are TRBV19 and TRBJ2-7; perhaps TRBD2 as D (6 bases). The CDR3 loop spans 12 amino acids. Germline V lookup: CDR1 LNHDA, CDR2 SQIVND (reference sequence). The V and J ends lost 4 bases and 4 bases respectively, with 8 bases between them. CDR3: CASSSGTYEQYF. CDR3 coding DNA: TGTGCCAGTAGTAGCGGGACTTACGAGCAGTACTTC.

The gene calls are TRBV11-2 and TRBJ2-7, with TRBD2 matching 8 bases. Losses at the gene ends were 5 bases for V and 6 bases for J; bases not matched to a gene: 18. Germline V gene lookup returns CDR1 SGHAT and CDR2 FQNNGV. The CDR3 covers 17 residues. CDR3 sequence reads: CASSNEASGTSFSEQYF. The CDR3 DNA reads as TGTGCCAGCAGCAATGAGGCCTCCGGGACTAGTTTTTCCGAGCAGTACTTC.

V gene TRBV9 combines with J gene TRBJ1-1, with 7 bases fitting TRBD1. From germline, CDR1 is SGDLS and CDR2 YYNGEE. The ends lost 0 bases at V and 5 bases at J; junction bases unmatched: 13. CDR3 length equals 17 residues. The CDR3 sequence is CASSVDVVGGLRTEAFF. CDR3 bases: TGTGCCAGCAGCGTAGATGTGGTAGGGGGCCTAAGGACTGAAGCTTTCTTT. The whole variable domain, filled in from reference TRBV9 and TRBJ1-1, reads DSGVTQTPKHLITATGQRVTLRCSPRSGDLSVYWYQQSLDQGLQFLIQYYNGEERAKGNILERFSAQQFPDLHSELNLSSLELGDSALYFCASSVDVVGGLRTEAFFGQGTRLTVV.

The CDR3 spells CASSFSGGGEQFF. The CDR3 bases are TGTGCCAGCAGCTTTAGCGGGGGGGGTGAGCAGTTCTTC. This chain uses TRBV7-3 with TRBJ2-1; TRBD2 matches 11 bases. The trim removed 3 bases at V and 9 bases at J, leaving 1 base unmatched. The germline V gene encodes CDR1 SGHTA and CDR2 FQGTGA. The CDR3 sequence is 13 residues long.

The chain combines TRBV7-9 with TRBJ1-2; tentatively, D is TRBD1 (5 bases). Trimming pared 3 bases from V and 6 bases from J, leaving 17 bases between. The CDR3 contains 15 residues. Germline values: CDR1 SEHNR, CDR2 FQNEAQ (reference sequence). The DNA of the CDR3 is TGTGCCAGCAGCTTTGTTCGGACAACGGACAATGGCTACACCTTC. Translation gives CASSFVRTTDNGYTF.

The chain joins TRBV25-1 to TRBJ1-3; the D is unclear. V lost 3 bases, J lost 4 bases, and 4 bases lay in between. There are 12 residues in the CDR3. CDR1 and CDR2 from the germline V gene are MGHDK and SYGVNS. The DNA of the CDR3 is TGTGCCAGCAGTGACCCGGGAAACACCATATATTTT. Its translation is CASSDPGNTIYF. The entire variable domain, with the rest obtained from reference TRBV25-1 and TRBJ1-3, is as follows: EADIYQTPRYLVIGTGKKITLECSQTMGHDKMYWYQQDPGMELHLIHYSYGVNSTEKGDLSSESTVSRIRTEHFPLTLESARPSHTSQYLCASSDPGNTIYFGEGSWLTVV.

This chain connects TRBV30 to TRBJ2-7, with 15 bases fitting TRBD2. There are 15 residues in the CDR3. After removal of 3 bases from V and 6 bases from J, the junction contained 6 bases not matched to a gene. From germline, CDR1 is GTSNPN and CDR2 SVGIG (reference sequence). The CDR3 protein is CAWSEGLAGGREQYF. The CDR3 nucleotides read TGTGCCTGGAGCGAAGGACTAGCGGGAGGGCGCGAGCAGTACTTC.

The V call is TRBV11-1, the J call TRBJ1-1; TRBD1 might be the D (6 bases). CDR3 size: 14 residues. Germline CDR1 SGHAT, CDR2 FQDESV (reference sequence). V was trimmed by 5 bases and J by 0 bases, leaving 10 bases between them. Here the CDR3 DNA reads TGTGCCAGCAGCGCCGGGACAATGAACACTGAAGCTTTCTTT. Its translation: CASSAGTMNTEAFF. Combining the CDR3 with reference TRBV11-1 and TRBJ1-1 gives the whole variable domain EAEVAQSPRYKITEKSQAVAFWCDPISGHATLYWYRQILGQGPELLVQFQDESVVDDSQLPKDRFSAERLKGVDSTLKIQPAELGDSAMYLCASSAGTMNTEAFFGQGTRLTVV.

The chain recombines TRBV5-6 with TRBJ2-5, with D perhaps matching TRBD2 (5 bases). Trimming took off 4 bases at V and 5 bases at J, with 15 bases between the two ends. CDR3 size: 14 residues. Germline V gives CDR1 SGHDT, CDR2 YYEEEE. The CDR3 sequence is CASSRNLRDETQYF. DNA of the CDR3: TGTGCCAGCAGCCGCAACCTGAGGGATGAGACCCAGTACTTC. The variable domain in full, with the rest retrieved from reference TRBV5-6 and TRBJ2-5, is DAGVTQSPTHLIKTRGQQVTLRCSPKSGHDTVSWYQQALGQGPQFIFQYYEEEERQRGNFPDRFSGHQFPNYSSELNVNALLLGDSALYLCASSRNLRDETQYFGPGTRLLVL.

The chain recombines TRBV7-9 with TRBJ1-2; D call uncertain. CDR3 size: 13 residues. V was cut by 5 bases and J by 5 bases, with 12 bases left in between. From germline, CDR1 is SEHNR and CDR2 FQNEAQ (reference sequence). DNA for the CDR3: TGTGCCAGCAGCCCCACGGGATCGTATGGCTACACCTTC. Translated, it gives CASSPTGSYGYTF. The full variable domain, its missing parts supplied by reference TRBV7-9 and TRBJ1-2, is DTGVSQNPRHKITKRGQNVTFRCDPISEHNRLYWYRQTLGQGPEFLTYFQNEAQLEKSRLLSDRFSAERPKGSFSTLEIQRTEQGDSAMYLCASSPTGSYGYTFGSGTRLTVV.

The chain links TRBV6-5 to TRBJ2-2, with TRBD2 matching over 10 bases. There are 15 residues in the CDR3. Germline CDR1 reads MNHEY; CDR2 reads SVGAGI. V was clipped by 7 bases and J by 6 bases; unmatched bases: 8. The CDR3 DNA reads TGTGCCAGCATTAGACTAGCGGGTGGCTCCGGGGAGCTGTTTTTT. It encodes CASIRLAGGSGELFF.

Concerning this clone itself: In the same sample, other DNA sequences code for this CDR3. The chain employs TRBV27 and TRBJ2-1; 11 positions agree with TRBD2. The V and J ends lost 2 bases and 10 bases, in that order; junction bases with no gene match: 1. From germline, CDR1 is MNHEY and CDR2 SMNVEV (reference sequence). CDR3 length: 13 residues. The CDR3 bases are TGTGCCAGCAGTTTACGACTAGCGGGAGAGCAGTTCTTC. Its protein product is CASSLRLAGEQFF.

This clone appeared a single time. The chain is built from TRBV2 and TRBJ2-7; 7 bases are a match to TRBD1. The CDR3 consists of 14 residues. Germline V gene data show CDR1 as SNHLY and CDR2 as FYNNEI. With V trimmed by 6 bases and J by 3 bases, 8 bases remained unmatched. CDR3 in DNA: TGTGCCAGCAGCGACGGGACAGATTACTACGAGCAGTACTTC. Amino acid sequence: CASSDGTDYYEQYF.

Here the CDR3 DNA reads TGTGCCAGCAGTGAAGTCGCATGGGGGGGCGAGGGAAAACTGTTTTTT. This gives the protein CASSEVAWGGEGKLFF. The chain combines TRBV6-1 with TRBJ1-4; possible D gene TRBD1, 6 bases. The CDR3 covers 16 residues. CDR1 and CDR2 from the germline V gene are MNHNS and SASEGT. Trimming left V 1 base short and J 10 bases short, with 19 bases between.

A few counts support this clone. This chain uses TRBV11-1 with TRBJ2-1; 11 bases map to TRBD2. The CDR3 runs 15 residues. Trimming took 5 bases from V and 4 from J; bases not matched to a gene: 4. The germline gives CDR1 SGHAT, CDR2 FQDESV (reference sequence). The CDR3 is CASSQRTSGYNEQFF. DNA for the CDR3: TGTGCCAGCAGCCAACGGACTAGCGGGTACAATGAGCAGTTCTTC.

CDR3 DNA sequence: TGTGCCAGCAGTTCGGGCAGGGCTCGAAAAGAGCAGTACTTC. Translating it yields CASSSGRARKEQYF. The chain joins TRBV28 to TRBJ2-7, with TRBD1 as a possible D gene (5 bases). With 4 bases removed from V and 7 bases from J, the gap between germline ends came to 17 bases. CDR3 length: 14 residues. From germline, CDR1 is MDHEN and CDR2 SYDVKM.

The CDR3: CASSLTSGRAFNEQFF. The CDR3 nucleotides are TGTGCCAGCAGCCTGACTAGCGGGAGGGCCTTCAATGAGCAGTTCTTC. The chain recombines TRBV28 with TRBJ2-1, with 14 nucleotides matching TRBD2. Germline assignment: CDR1 MDHEN and CDR2 SYDVKM. The CDR3 is 16 amino acids. The ends lost 6 bases at V and 6 bases at J; junction bases unmatched: 7.

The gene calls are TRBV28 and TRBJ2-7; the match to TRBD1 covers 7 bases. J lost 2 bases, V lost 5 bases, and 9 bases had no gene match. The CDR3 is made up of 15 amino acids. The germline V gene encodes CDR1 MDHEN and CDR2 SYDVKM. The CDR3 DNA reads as TGTGCCAGCAGTCCGCCGGGACAGACACCCTACGAGCAGTACTTC. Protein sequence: CASSPPGQTPYEQYF.

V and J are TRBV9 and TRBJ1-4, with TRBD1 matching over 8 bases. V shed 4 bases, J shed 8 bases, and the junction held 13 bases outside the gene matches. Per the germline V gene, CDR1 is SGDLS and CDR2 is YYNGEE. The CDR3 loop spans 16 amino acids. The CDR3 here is CASSRQMQGAGEKLFF. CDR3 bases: TGTGCCAGCAGCAGACAGATGCAGGGGGCGGGAGAAAAACTGTTTTTT.

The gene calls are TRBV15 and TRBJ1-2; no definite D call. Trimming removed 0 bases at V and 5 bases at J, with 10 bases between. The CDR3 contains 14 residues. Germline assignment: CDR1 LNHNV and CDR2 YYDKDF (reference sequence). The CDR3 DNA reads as TGTGCCACCAGCAGAGATTCCCAGTTGTATGGCTACACCTTC. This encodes CATSRDSQLYGYTF.

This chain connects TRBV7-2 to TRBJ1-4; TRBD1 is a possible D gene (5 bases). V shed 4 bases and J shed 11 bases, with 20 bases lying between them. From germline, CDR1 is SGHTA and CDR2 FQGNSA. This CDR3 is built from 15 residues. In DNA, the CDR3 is TGTGCCAGCAGCTCACGGACGGTCGATCGGGGGAAACTGTTTTTT. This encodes CASSSRTVDRGKLFF.